The sample holds one count of the clone carrying this T cell receptor beta chain. Its cognate antigen is unknown. This sample stems from a study of cytomegalovirus exposure and HLA in healthy donors. Study-level points and caveats: For most TCR beta V segments, an earlier analysis put the productive rate at about 90% or about 30% of the time. In a later analysis, HLA-associated beta chains showed higher expansion and lower generation probabilities than comparable chains.

CDR3 size: 17 residues. Germline assignment: CDR1 PRHDT and CDR2 FYEKMQ (reference sequence). V lost 3 bases to trimming and J lost 2 bases; unmatched junction nucleotides: 8. 60 Vbeta and 13 Jbeta primers were used in PCR. The method was immunoSEQ multiplex PCR; TCRdb's version includes in-frame clones alone and lacks a portion of them. The sample carries roughly 200,000 clones, around three quarters recorded once. The chain has TRBV13 and TRBJ2-7; 12 positions agree with TRBD2. The sample taken for sequencing was PBMCs. The sequence came from a man between 25 and 39 years old in good health and CMV-seronegative. CDR3 bases: TGTGCCAGCAGCTTGGCCAAGACTAGCGGGAGCCCCTACGAGCAGTACTTC. Protein: CASSLAKTSGSPYEQYF.